This T cell receptor (beta chain) was found in a study of T cell responses to AZD1222 COVID-19 vaccine. Germline V CDR1 and CDR2: MNHEY, SMNVEV (reference sequence). Losses at the gene ends were 6 bases for V and 9 bases for J; bases not matched to a gene: 5. The CDR3 consists of 13 residues. Study-wide points: Clonal diversity was possibly underestimated, and white British individuals and females predominated among donors.

Note on this clone: The antigen is undetermined.

Only in-frame clones appear in the TCRdb table, and some are missing; sequencing was by immunoSEQ multiplex PCR. Altogether around 100,000 clones are present, 70% to 90% being singletons, with the ten largest covering 4.5% to 6%. The rearrangement joins TRBV27 to TRBJ1-6, with TRBD1 identical over 7 bases. This receptor was obtained from an adult in good health. This sample comprised peripheral blood, obtained on day 0 of AZD1222 vaccination. For the CDR3, the DNA is TGTGCCAGCAGAAGGGGGCTGGTTTCACCCCTCCACTTT. It specifies CASRRGLVSPLHF.